This T cell receptor beta chain was captured by sequencing in a study of T cells in Graves' hyperthyroidism and ophthalmopathy. RNA transcripts were the template for amplifying TCR beta CDR3 regions. HTBI primers drove first-round RT-PCR of the TCR CDR3. TCRdb re-analysed the multiplex PCR reads in MiXCR, keeping a single row per CDR3 protein. The sample records around 300,000 distinct CDR3 sequences, approximately 15% being singletons. This clonotype showed up just a few times. V lost 6 bases to trimming and J lost 1 base, with 6 bases between them. Per germline, CDR1 ENHRY and CDR2 SYGVKD. This CDR3 comprises 13 residues.

The sequence came from a young woman with Graves' hyperthyroidism. The sequencing input was blood. The V call is TRBV10-3, the J call TRBJ2-2; D might be TRBD2 (5 bases). Here the CDR3 DNA reads TGTGCCATCAGCGGGATGAACACCGGGGAGCTGTTTTTT. It specifies CAISGMNTGELFF.